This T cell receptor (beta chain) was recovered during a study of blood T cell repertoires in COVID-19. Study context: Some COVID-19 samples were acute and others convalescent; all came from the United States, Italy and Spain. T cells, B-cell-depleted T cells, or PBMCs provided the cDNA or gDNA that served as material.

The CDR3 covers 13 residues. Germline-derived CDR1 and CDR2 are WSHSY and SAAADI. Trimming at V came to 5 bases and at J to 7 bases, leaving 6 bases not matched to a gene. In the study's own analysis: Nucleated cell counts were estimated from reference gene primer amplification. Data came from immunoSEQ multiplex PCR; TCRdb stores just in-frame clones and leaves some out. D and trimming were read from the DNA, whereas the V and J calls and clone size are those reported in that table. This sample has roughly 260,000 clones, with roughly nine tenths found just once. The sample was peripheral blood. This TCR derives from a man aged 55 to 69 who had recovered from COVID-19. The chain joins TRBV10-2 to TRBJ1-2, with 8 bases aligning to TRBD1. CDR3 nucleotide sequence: TGCGCCAGCAGTAACAGGGGGTCCCGTGGCTACACCTTC. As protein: CASSNRGSRGYTF.